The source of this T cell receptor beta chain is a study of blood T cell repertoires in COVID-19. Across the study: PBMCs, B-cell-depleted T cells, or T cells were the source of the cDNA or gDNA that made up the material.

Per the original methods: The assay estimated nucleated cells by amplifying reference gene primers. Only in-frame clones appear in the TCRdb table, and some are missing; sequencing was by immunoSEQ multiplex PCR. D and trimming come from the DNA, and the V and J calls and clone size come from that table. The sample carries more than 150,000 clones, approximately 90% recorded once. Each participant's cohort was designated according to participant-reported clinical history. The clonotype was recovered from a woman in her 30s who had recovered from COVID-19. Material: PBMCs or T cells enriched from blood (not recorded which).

Here the CDR3 DNA reads TGTGCCAGCTGCATGGGGACTCGGACTGAAGCTTTCTTT. As protein: CASCMGTRTEAFF. The V gene is TRBV12-3 or TRBV12-4, the J gene TRBJ1-1; weak D call: TRBD1 (5 bases). V was cut by 8 bases and J by 5 bases, with 15 bases left in between. The CDR3 totals 13 residues.